This is a list of T cell receptor beta chains from one sample in a study of metastatic and nonmetastatic thyroid tumors. TCRdb ran MiXCR on the PCR reads. The sample comprises 20,000 to 25,000 clones, around a third of which are singletons, and roughly 15% rests with the top ten. The sequencing input was blood. These receptors all stem from a female donor with papillary thyroid cancer or a benign thyroid nodule (not recorded which). Some clones in this sample may be carry-over from other donors' samples. Each CDR3 is given with its conserved first and last residue.

J: TRBJ2-7
V: TRBV2
CDR3: CASHGQDHSYEQYF

J: TRBJ1-1
V: TRBV20-1
CDR3: CSDAQWTAMNTEAFF

J: TRBJ2-7
V: TRBV2
CDR3: CASSLSREQYF

J: TRBJ2-3
V: TRBV10-2
CDR3: CASKGFGGGRYF

J: TRBJ2-7
V: TRBV11-1
CDR3: CASSRGSGVLYEQYF

J: TRBJ1-5
V: TRBV4-1
CDR3: CASSPGPGQGIDQPQHF

J: TRBJ1-3
V: TRBV2
CDR3: CASSRRRASLSGNTIYF

J: TRBJ2-7
V: TRBV6-1
CDR3: CASSRDSQLYEQYF

J: TRBJ2-1
V: TRBV24-1
CDR3: CATSDSRKSSSEQFF

J: TRBJ2-3
V: TRBV6-4
CDR3: CASSDSTSGGADTQYF

J: TRBJ2-7
V: TRBV7-2
CDR3: CASSSYGRGEGEQYF

J: TRBJ1-5
V: TRBV20-1
CDR3: CSARDPGENQPQHF

J: TRBJ2-3
V: TRBV5-1
CDR3: CASSLAQGGQDTQYF

J: TRBJ2-2
V: TRBV11-2
CDR3: CASSFSLAPSAGELFF

J: TRBJ2-1
V: TRBV7-3
CDR3: CASSFVGAGCEQFF

J: TRBJ1-5
V: TRBV18
CDR3: CASSPGQNQPQHF

J: TRBJ1-1
V: TRBV7-3
CDR3: CASSLSPGPEAFF

J: TRBJ1-1
V: TRBV24-1
CDR3: CATRSAGTQNTEAFF

J: TRBJ1-1
V: TRBV9
CDR3: CASSPRIDGGTEAFF

J: TRBJ2-3
V: TRBV24-1
CDR3: CATSDNRGDTQYF

J: TRBJ2-5
V: TRBV20-1
CDR3: CSARDLAGAQETQYF

J: TRBJ2-3
V: TRBV7-8
CDR3: CASSLGPGNTQYF

J: TRBJ1-1
V: TRBV6-2/TRBV6-3
CDR3: CASSWGNIFTEAFF

J: TRBJ1-2
V: TRBV19
CDR3: CASSIGQIYGYTF

J: TRBJ2-7
V: TRBV6-4
CDR3: CASSFTGTGDYEQYF

J: TRBJ1-4
V: TRBV18
CDR3: CASSPARPLEKLFF

J: TRBJ2-1
V: TRBV6-4
CDR3: CASSYSAPGTSGRDEQFF

J: TRBJ2-7
V: TRBV11-1
CDR3: CASSQGTGGYEQYF

J: TRBJ2-1
V: TRBV7-3
CDR3: CASSLTEGSRDRYNNEQFF

J: TRBJ2-7
V: TRBV4-1
CDR3: CASSTTGGEQYF

J: TRBJ1-3
V: TRBV7-8
CDR3: CASTTARGSGNTIYF

J: TRBJ2-7
V: TRBV11-2
CDR3: CASSNHSGSDITRQYF

J: TRBJ2-7
V: TRBV2
CDR3: CASSVSTSRTYEQYF

J: TRBJ2-1
V: TRBV30
CDR3: CACRKTSGRGNEQFF

J: TRBJ2-5
V: TRBV5-1
CDR3: CASNAGQGPQETQYF

J: TRBJ1-6
V: TRBV27
CDR3: CASSLFGGNSPLHF

J: TRBJ2-1
V: TRBV27
CDR3: CASSTSGNHEQFF

J: TRBJ2-1
V: TRBV19
CDR3: CAISILGKYSEQFF

J: TRBJ2-5
V: TRBV7-7
CDR3: CASSPGLAGGETQYF

J: TRBJ1-1
V: TRBV2
CDR3: CASSGGLNTEAFF

J: TRBJ1-1
V: TRBV7-9
CDR3: CGSSYRTDPNTEAFF

J: TRBJ1-2
V: TRBV3-1
CDR3: CASSQEKKEGAYGYTF

J: TRBJ2-6
V: TRBV11-1
CDR3: CASSSDRKGPPGANVLTF

J: TRBJ1-3
V: TRBV27
CDR3: CASSSTKQGTIYF